Included here is one TCR beta chain sequence, with context. Its target is unknown. The data originate from a study of cytomegalovirus exposure and HLA in healthy donors. General study findings and limits: In vitro assays verified that three CMV-associated chains recognized CMV antigens specifically. According to reports, the classifier identified cytomegalovirus status with high specificity and sensitivity.

The germline gives CDR1 WSHSY, CDR2 SAAADI. The CDR3 has 13 residues. V was trimmed by 3 bases and J by 3 bases, leaving 6 bases between them. Using immunoSEQ multiplex PCR, the repertoire was profiled, and TCRdb retains in-frame clones only, with some absent. The sample gives roughly 75,000 clones, 85% to 95% of which show up once; about 1.5% is in the top ten. This TCR derives from a man younger than 35 in good health and CMV-seropositive. The chain has TRBV10-2 and TRBJ2-4, with D tentatively TRBD1 (5 bases). Material: PBMCs. CDR3 region: CASSEGDKNIQYF. CDR3 nucleotide sequence: TGCGCCAGCAGTGAAGGGGACAAAAACATTCAGTACTTC.